This T cell receptor beta chain stems from a study of cytotoxic CD8 clonotypes in ibrutinib-treated CLL. Germline values: CDR1 WNHNN, CDR2 SYGVQD (reference sequence). The CDR3 contains 16 residues. Germline trimming cut 6 bases from V and 3 bases from J; bases unmatched to any gene: 10. TCRdb keeps only in-frame clones here, not all; method: immunoSEQ multiplex PCR. The profile shows 150,000 to 200,000 clones, around nine tenths of them singletons. Study observations and caveats: Clonality increased at ibrutinib response, then returned toward baseline at progression. Public clonotypes, an uncommon group, contracted or remained stable on treatment.

In regard to this clone: Its antigen is unidentified.

This chain links TRBV10-1 with TRBJ2-1; TRBD2 aligns across 8 bases. Sequencing was performed on PBMCs, taken at disease progression, from a patient treated with ibrutinib. The clonotype originates from a human donor with chronic lymphocytic leukemia. In DNA, the CDR3 is TGCGCCAGCAGCCCCGGAGGTAGCGGGAACTACAATGAGCAGTTCTTC. Translated: CASSPGGSGNYNEQFF.